This entry lists 15 T cell receptor beta chains sequenced from one sample in a study of cytomegalovirus exposure and HLA in healthy donors. This PCR relied on a set of 60 Vbeta primers and 13 Jbeta primers. Repertoires were generated with immunoSEQ multiplex PCR, while TCRdb's copy carries only in-frame clones and drops some. The sample has under 100,000 clones; 79% are singletons. The sample taken for sequencing was PBMCs. These receptors were taken from a man under 40 in good health and CMV-seronegative.

The chain employs TRBV7-2 and TRBJ2-5; 11 bases line up with TRBD2. Trimming removed 5 bases from V and 4 bases from J; junction bases left unmatched: 6. Germline V lookup: CDR1 SGHTA, CDR2 FQGNSA. The CDR3 sequence is 15 residues long. The CDR3 DNA sequence: TGTGCCAGCAGCGAACCACTAGCGGGAGTAGAGACCCAGTACTTC. This gives the protein CASSEPLAGVETQYF.

The chain is built from TRBV11-1 and TRBJ1-1; 7 bases match TRBD1. The germline V gene has CDR1 SGHAT and CDR2 FQDESV (reference sequence). After removal of 5 bases from V and 4 bases from J, the junction contained 7 bases not matched to a gene. There are 14 residues in the CDR3. The CDR3 region is CASSPRQGGTEAFF. The DNA of the CDR3 is TGTGCCAGCAGCCCTCGACAGGGAGGCACTGAAGCTTTCTTT.

The chain is built from TRBV2 and TRBJ2-5; TRBD1 matches at 8 bases. V shed 4 bases and J 5 bases; nucleotides not matched to a gene: 6. The CDR3 is 14 residues long. Germline V gives CDR1 SNHLY, CDR2 FYNNEI. The CDR3 protein is CASSGTGGRETQYF. The CDR3 bases are TGTGCCAGCAGTGGAACAGGGGGGCGGGAGACCCAGTACTTC.

As regards this clone: A read error may produce the germline difference seen at one junction end. The chain combines TRBV7-9 with TRBJ2-2; no clear D. This CDR3 is 12 amino acids long. CDR1 is SEHNR, CDR2 FQNEAQ, per germline (reference sequence). In DNA, the CDR3 is TGTTCCAGCAGCTTGCCGGGTTGGGAGCTGTTTTTT. Protein product: CSSSLPGWELFF.

The rearrangement uses TRBV12-5 and TRBJ2-7, with 9 bases matching TRBD2. Germline V gene data show CDR1 as LGHNT and CDR2 as FRNRAP. This CDR3 has 16 amino acids. The junction had 5 bases not matched to a gene; V was cut back by 0 bases and J by 2 bases. CDR3 bases: TGTGCTAGTGGTTTGGTAGATGGCGGGAGGGCCTACGAGCAGTACTTC. Encoded protein: CASGLVDGGRAYEQYF. The entire variable domain, with the rest obtained from reference TRBV12-5 and TRBJ2-7, is as follows: DARVTQTPRHKVTEMGQEVTMRCQPILGHNTVFWYRQTMMQGLELLAYFRNRAPLDDSGMPKDRFSAEMPDATLATLKIQPSEPRDSAVYFCASGLVDGGRAYEQYFGPGTRLTVT.

This chain connects TRBV4-1 to TRBJ2-1, with 9 bases matching TRBD2. Trimming took 0 bases from V and 5 from J; bases not matched to a gene: 5. The CDR3 contains 16 residues. CDR1 and CDR2 from the germline V gene are MGHRA and YSYEKL. CDR3 in amino acids: CASSQEAGGVHNEQFF. The CDR3 coding sequence is TGCGCCAGCAGCCAAGAAGCGGGGGGAGTTCACAATGAGCAGTTCTTC.

The J gene is TRBJ1-5, the V gene TRBV29-1; D remains ambiguous. The V end was cut by 7 bases, the J end by 1 base, with 14 bases between. CDR1 is SQVTM and CDR2 is ANQGSEA in the germline V gene. This CDR3 is 14 amino acids long. The CDR3 sequence is CSAVWGGSNQPQHF. DNA of the CDR3: TGCAGCGCTGTATGGGGAGGGAGCAATCAGCCCCAGCATTTT.

The chain couples TRBV18 to TRBJ1-2; D is undetermined. V was cut by 4 bases and J by 4 bases, with 16 bases left in between. Germline CDR1 reads KGHSH; CDR2 reads LQKENI. The CDR3 contains 15 residues. The CDR3 nucleotides are TGTGCCAGCTCACATGGAAACCGGGATGTCTATGGCTACACCTTC. It translates to CASSHGNRDVYGYTF.

The chain links TRBV4-2 to TRBJ2-2; D is possibly TRBD1 (6 bases). Germline V lookup: CDR1 LGHNA, CDR2 YNFKEQ. The CDR3 is made up of 17 amino acids. V lost 1 base and J 5 bases, leaving 17 bases between the germline ends. CDR3 nucleotides: TGTGCCAGCAGCCAAGTTGGGGGCCGGTCAGGGACCGGGGAGCTGTTTTTT. Protein: CASSQVGGRSGTGELFF.

The chain combines TRBV2 with TRBJ2-2, with D uncertain. The CDR3 is 14 residues long. V was shortened by 8 bases and J by 0 bases, with 10 bases between the two germline ends. Germline CDR1 and CDR2: SNHLY and FYNNEI. The CDR3 here is CASDAASNTGELFF. CDR3 sequence (DNA): TGTGCCAGCGATGCGGCTTCGAACACCGGGGAGCTGTTTTTT.

The rearrangement joins TRBV9 to TRBJ2-7; a weak D match, TRBD1 (6 bases). The germline CDR1 and CDR2 sequences are SGDLS and YYNGEE. The CDR3 spans 14 residues. Trimming took off 7 bases at V and 4 bases at J, with 18 bases between the two ends. The CDR3 spells CASLYRVIPYEQYF. The CDR3 nucleotides are TGTGCCAGCCTTTACAGGGTCATCCCTTACGAGCAGTACTTC.

Details on this clone: One junction end disagrees with the germline gene, perhaps due to a read error. The gene calls are TRBV15 and TRBJ1-2; 8 bases are a match to TRBD1. The length of the CDR3 is 14 residues. Germline CDR1 reads LNHNV; CDR2 reads YYDKDF (reference sequence). This chain's CDR3 is CATSRDGDRLRDPF. CDR3 nucleotides: TGTGCCACCAGCAGAGACGGGGACAGGTTGCGCGACCCCTTC.

The chain employs TRBV27 and TRBJ1-6; 7 nucleotides line up with TRBD1. The CDR3 spans 17 residues. Germline CDR1 reads MNHEY; CDR2 reads SMNVEV (reference sequence). The V and J ends lost 7 bases and 2 bases, in that order; junction bases with no gene match: 11. The CDR3 sequence is CASKPRDSLPYNSPLHF. The CDR3 coding sequence is TGTGCCAGCAAACCCCGGGACAGCCTTCCCTATAATTCACCCCTCCACTTT.

This rearrangement joins TRBV7-9 to TRBJ2-1; D gene unclear. The CDR3 runs to 14 residues. Germline assignment: CDR1 SEHNR and CDR2 FQNEAQ (reference sequence). The V end was cut by 5 bases, the J end by 0 bases, with 8 bases between. CDR3 coding DNA: TGTGCCAGCAGCCCATTGAGCTCCTACAATGAGCAGTTCTTC. It yields the protein CASSPLSSYNEQFF.

The chain recombines TRBV18 with TRBJ1-6, with D possibly being TRBD1 (6 bases). CDR1 and CDR2 (germline): KGHSH, LQKENI. This CDR3 comprises 17 residues. V lost 3 bases and J lost 0, with 12 bases in between. As DNA, the CDR3 is TGTGCCAGCTCACCTATACAGGGAAACTCCTATAATTCACCCCTCCACTTT. Translating it yields CASSPIQGNSYNSPLHF.